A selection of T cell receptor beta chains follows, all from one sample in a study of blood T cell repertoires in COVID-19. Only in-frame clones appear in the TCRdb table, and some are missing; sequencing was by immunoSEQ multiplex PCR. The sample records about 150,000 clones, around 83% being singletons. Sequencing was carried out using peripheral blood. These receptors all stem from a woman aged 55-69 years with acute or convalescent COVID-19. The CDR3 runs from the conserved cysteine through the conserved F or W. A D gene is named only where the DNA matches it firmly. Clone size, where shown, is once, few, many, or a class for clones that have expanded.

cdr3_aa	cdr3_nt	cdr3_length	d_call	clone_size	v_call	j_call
CASSLRDTFASNQPQHF	TGTGCCAGTAGTCTCCGGGACACCTTCGCGAGCAATCAGCCCCAGCATTTT	17	NA	NA	TRBV19	TRBJ1-5
CASRRTGPNTGELFF	TGTGCCAGCAGGAGGACAGGGCCTAACACCGGGGAGCTGTTTTTT	15	TRBD1	NA	TRBV6-5	TRBJ2-2
CATSDLPQGGIHRELFF	TGTGCCACCAGTGATTTGCCACAGGGGGGTATCCACCGGGAGCTGTTTTTT	17	TRBD1	NA	TRBV24-1	TRBJ2-2
CASSPTSTSSGNTIYF	TGTGCCAGCAGCCCTACCTCGACAAGCTCTGGAAACACCATATATTTT	16	NA	NA	TRBV3-1/TRBV3-2	TRBJ1-3
CASRGGQGRTEAFF	TGTGCCAGTAGAGGAGGACAGGGACGCACTGAAGCTTTCTTT	14	TRBD1	NA	TRBV19	TRBJ1-1
CASSATGQGQTQYF	TGTGCCAGCAGCGCAACTGGACAGGGACAGACCCAGTACTTC	14	TRBD1	once	TRBV9	TRBJ2-5
CASSWAGLYGYTF	TGTGCCAGCAGTTGGGCAGGGCTCTATGGCTACACCTTC	13	NA	NA	TRBV12-3/TRBV12-4	TRBJ1-2
CASSQVLQGGQPQHF	TGTGCCAGCAGCCAAGTCCTACAGGGGGGTCAGCCCCAGCATTTT	15	TRBD1	once	TRBV4-2	TRBJ1-5
CASSLTGDRQPQHF	TGTGCCAGCAGCTTGACAGGGGATCGGCAGCCCCAGCATTTT	14	TRBD1	once	TRBV5-6	TRBJ1-5
CASSLTTGMEQYF	TGTGCCAGCAGTTTAACGACAGGGATGGAGCAGTACTTC	13	TRBD1	NA	TRBV27	TRBJ2-7
CASSSQGGEQETQYF	TGTGCCAGCAGCAGCCAGGGTGGCGAGCAAGAGACCCAGTACTTC	15	NA	few	TRBV7-8	TRBJ2-5
CASSVSTNEKLFF	TGCGCCAGCAGTGTATCAACTAATGAAAAACTGTTTTTT	13	NA	NA	TRBV10-2	TRBJ1-4
CASRRDRGREQYF	TGTGCCAGTAGGAGGGACAGGGGGCGCGAGCAGTACTTC	13	TRBD1	NA	TRBV19	TRBJ2-7
CASSQIAGGSNEKLFF	TGTGCCAGCAGCCAGATCGCAGGGGGGAGTAATGAAAAACTGTTTTTT	16	TRBD1	NA	TRBV4-2	TRBJ1-4
CASIAGGRRGYGYTF	TGTGCCAGCATCGCTGGGGGCAGACGAGGCTATGGCTACACCTTC	15	NA	NA	TRBV28	TRBJ1-2
CASQLAGGDNEQFF	TGCGCCAGCCAACTAGCGGGGGGCGACAATGAGCAGTTCTTC	14	TRBD2	NA	TRBV10-1	TRBJ2-1
CASRRAFYGYTF	TGTGCCAGTAGGAGGGCTTTCTATGGCTACACCTTC	12	NA	NA	TRBV19	TRBJ1-2
CASSLRYGAGRAREQYF	TGTGCCAGCAGCTTGCGGTACGGTGCGGGGAGGGCCCGAGAGCAGTACTTC	17	TRBD2	NA	TRBV5-4	TRBJ2-7
CASTHDRETSPLHF	TGCGCCAGCACTCACGACAGGGAAACTTCACCCCTCCACTTT	14	TRBD1	few	TRBV10-2	TRBJ1-6
CASSWGAAADGYTF	TGCGCCAGCAGCTGGGGAGCCGCCGCTGATGGCTACACCTTC	14	NA	NA	TRBV5-1	TRBJ1-2
CASSLTDSLGYYGYTF	TGTGCCAGCAGCTTGACTGACAGCCTAGGGTACTATGGCTACACCTTC	16	NA	NA	TRBV5-5	TRBJ1-2
CASSLGAAGGNEQFF	TGTGCCAGCAGCTTAGGGGCGGCGGGGGGCAATGAGCAGTTCTTC	15	TRBD2	NA	TRBV7-9	TRBJ2-1
CASGLELGGGYGYTF	TGTGCTAGTGGTTTGGAGCTGGGGGGTGGCTATGGCTACACCTTC	15	NA	NA	TRBV12-5	TRBJ1-2
CASSQLEGITGNTIYF	TGTGCCAGCAGCCAACTGGAGGGAATCACTGGAAACACCATATATTTT	16	NA	NA	TRBV14	TRBJ1-3
CATSRPGSFTKEQFF	TGTGCCACCAGCAGACCCGGGTCGTTTACAAAAGAGCAGTTCTTC	15	NA	NA	TRBV15	TRBJ2-1
CASRGPGQPQHF	TGTGCCAGCAGGGGTCCAGGACAGCCCCAGCATTTT	12	NA	NA	TRBV28	TRBJ1-5
CASSFPKGTSGDTQYF	TGCGCCAGCAGCTTTCCCAAGGGGACTAGCGGGGATACGCAGTATTTT	16	TRBD2	NA	TRBV5-1	TRBJ2-3
CASSFPESSAADGEAFF	TGTGCCAGCAGCTTTCCCGAGTCGTCGGCGGCTGACGGTGAAGCTTTCTTT	17	NA	NA	TRBV7-9	TRBJ1-1
CASSQLGGESYYNEQFF	TGTGCCAGCAGCCAACTCGGAGGAGAGTCATACTACAATGAGCAGTTCTTC	17	NA	NA	TRBV3-1/TRBV3-2	TRBJ2-1
CAWSAVGGYEQYF	TGTGCCTGGAGTGCCGTCGGGGGATACGAGCAGTACTTC	13	NA	NA	TRBV30	TRBJ2-7
CASSFAVQGLDRIF	TGCGCCAGCAGCTTTGCAGTCCAGGGTTTGGATAGAATTTTT	14	NA	few	TRBV5-1	TRBJ1-4
CASSQRQGYGYTF	TGTGCCAGCAGCCAACGACAGGGATACGGCTACACCTTC	13	TRBD1	NA	TRBV3-1/TRBV3-2	TRBJ1-2
CASSPITRNTEAFF	TGTGCCAGCTCACCAATAACCAGGAACACTGAAGCTTTCTTT	14	NA	NA	TRBV18	TRBJ1-1
CASSPSPGVSSYNEQFF	TGTGCCAGCAGCCCATCCCCCGGAGTGAGCTCCTACAATGAGCAGTTCTTC	17	NA	NA	TRBV11-2	TRBJ2-1
CAMTRDRVRGEKLFF	TGTGCCATGACCCGGGACAGGGTACGGGGTGAAAAACTGTTTTTT	15	TRBD1	NA	TRBV2	TRBJ1-4
CASSRDRGSPLHF	TGTGCCAGCAGCAGGGACAGGGGTTCACCCCTCCACTTT	13	TRBD1	NA	TRBV6-2/TRBV6-3	TRBJ1-6
CASSPPGTAHSPLHF	TGTGCCAGCAGCCCCCCCGGGACAGCGCATTCACCCCTCCACTTT	15	TRBD1	NA	TRBV6-5	TRBJ1-6
CASSQGQGVYEQYF	TGTGCCAGCAGCCAGGGACAAGGCGTCTACGAGCAGTACTTC	14	NA	NA	TRBV14	TRBJ2-7
CASSLFGRTNEKLFF	TGTGCCAGCAGCTTGTTCGGCAGGACTAATGAAAAACTGTTTTTT	15	NA	once	TRBV11-2	TRBJ1-4
CASSPTGAGANVLTF	TGTGCCAGCAGTCCTACAGGGGCCGGGGCCAACGTCCTGACTTTC	15	TRBD1	NA	TRBV27	TRBJ2-6
CASSFYGGPQHF	TGTGCCAGCAGCTTCTACGGGGGGCCCCAGCATTTT	12	NA	NA	TRBV7-2	TRBJ1-5
CASNNRGRSGYTF	TGTGCCAGTAATAACAGGGGGCGGTCTGGCTACACCTTC	13	TRBD1	NA	TRBV19	TRBJ1-2
CASSFRDRANYGYTF	TGTGCCAGCAGCTTCCGAGACAGGGCTAACTATGGCTACACCTTC	15	TRBD1	NA	TRBV9	TRBJ1-2
CAWSNEGTPAPGFGGELFF	TGTGCCTGGAGTAACGAGGGGACACCCGCTCCGGGGTTTGGCGGGGAGCTGTTTTTT	19	NA	NA	TRBV30	TRBJ2-2
CASSLGTINEQFF	TGTGCCAGCAGTCTCGGGACAATCAATGAGCAGTTCTTC	13	NA	NA	TRBV12-3/TRBV12-4	TRBJ2-1
CASSRQGTEAFF	TGTGCCAGCAGCCGACAGGGGACTGAAGCTTTCTTT	12	TRBD1	NA	TRBV7-3	TRBJ1-1
CAWIGTGGTEAFF	TGTGCCTGGATAGGAACAGGGGGCACTGAAGCTTTCTTT	13	TRBD1	few	TRBV30	TRBJ1-1
CSVGTGRAEAFF	TGCAGCGTTGGAACAGGGAGGGCTGAAGCTTTCTTT	12	NA	NA	TRBV29-1	TRBJ1-1
CASSRTRGGSYEQYF	TGTGCCAGCAGCCGGACCCGAGGGGGCTCCTACGAGCAGTACTTC	15	NA	NA	TRBV3-1/TRBV3-2	TRBJ2-7
CASSRGTGDDNQPQHF	TGTGCCAGCAGCAGAGGGACAGGGGATGACAATCAGCCCCAGCATTTT	16	TRBD1	NA	TRBV9	TRBJ1-5
CASSSGTGGFFLNTEAFF	TGCGCCAGCAGCTCCGGGACAGGGGGTTTTTTCTTGAACACTGAAGCTTTCTTT	18	TRBD1	NA	TRBV4-1	TRBJ1-1
CATGDRNYGYTF	TGTGCCACCGGGGACAGGAACTATGGCTACACCTTC	12	TRBD1	NA	TRBV28	TRBJ1-2
CASSPRRTGSTDTQYF	TGTGCCAGCAGCCCCAGACGGACAGGGTCGACAGATACGCAGTATTTT	16	TRBD1	NA	TRBV7-9	TRBJ2-3
CATSEPGNTDTQYF	TGTGCCACCAGTGAACCCGGGAACACAGATACGCAGTATTTT	14	NA	NA	TRBV24-1	TRBJ2-3
CASSYSSGVNSPLHF	TGTGCCAGCAGTTACTCGTCGGGGGTTAATTCACCCCTCCACTTT	15	NA	NA	TRBV6-5	TRBJ1-6
CASSGVRAANYGYTF	TGTGCCAGCAGTGGGGTCAGGGCAGCTAACTATGGCTACACCTTC	15	NA	many	TRBV28	TRBJ1-2
CASSVLAGDIYEQYF	TGTGCCAGCAGCGTACTAGCGGGGGACATCTACGAGCAGTACTTC	15	TRBD2	NA	TRBV7-2	TRBJ2-7